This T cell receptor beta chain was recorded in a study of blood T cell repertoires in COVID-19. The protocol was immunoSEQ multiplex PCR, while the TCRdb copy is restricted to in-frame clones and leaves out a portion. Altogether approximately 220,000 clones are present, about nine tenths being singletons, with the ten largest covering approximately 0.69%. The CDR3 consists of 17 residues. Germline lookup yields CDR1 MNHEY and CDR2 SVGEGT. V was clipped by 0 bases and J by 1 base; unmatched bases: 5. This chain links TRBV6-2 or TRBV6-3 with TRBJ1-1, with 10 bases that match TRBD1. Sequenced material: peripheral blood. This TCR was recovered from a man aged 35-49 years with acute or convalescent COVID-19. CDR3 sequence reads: CASSYSGTGVGNTEAFF. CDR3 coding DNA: TGTGCCAGCAGTTACTCCGGGACAGGGGTCGGGAACACTGAAGCTTTCTTT.